This TCR beta chain was captured in a study of cytomegalovirus exposure and HLA in healthy donors. Germline values: CDR1 GTSNPN, CDR2 SVGIG (reference sequence). The CDR3 extends over 15 amino acids. V lost 2 bases, J lost 4 bases, and 12 bases lay in between. The study ran its PCR with 60 Vbeta and 13 Jbeta primers. Sequencing used immunoSEQ multiplex PCR; TCRdb keeps in-frame clones, though not all of them. The sample shows about 190,000 clones, approximately 78% of them seen only once. The sequenced sample consisted of PBMCs. The sequence was collected from a woman younger than 30 in good health and CMV-seronegative. The chain recombines TRBV30 with TRBJ1-6; D gene unclear. CDR3 protein: CAWSSRRHYNSPLHF. CDR3 in DNA: TGTGCCTGGAGTTCCAGGAGGCATTATAATTCACCCCTCCACTTT.